Sequencing of this T cell receptor (beta chain) was carried out in a study of patients and donors after allogeneic stem cell transplantation. This clonotype was recorded many times. V gave up 0 bases and J gave up 3 bases, with 8 bases separating them. Germline V gives CDR1 SQVTM, CDR2 ANQGSEA. CDR3 length: 13 residues. TCRdb analysed the RT-PCR reads with MiXCR anew, one entry per CDR3 protein. The table records about 160,000 distinct CDR3 sequences, more than 20% of them present only once. Sequences were obtained from blood, either unsorted or a sorted T cell fraction (not recorded which). This rearrangement joins TRBV29-1 to TRBJ1-1; D might be TRBD1 (5 bases). The TCR originated in a human donor who was either an allogeneic HSCT recipient or a stem cell or donor lymphocyte infusion donor (not recorded which). It is not recorded whose cells these are; they may come from a transplant donor. Written as DNA, the CDR3 is TGCAGCGTTGAAGAGGGGCCAGACACTGAAGCTTTCTTT. Its translation: CSVEEGPDTEAFF.